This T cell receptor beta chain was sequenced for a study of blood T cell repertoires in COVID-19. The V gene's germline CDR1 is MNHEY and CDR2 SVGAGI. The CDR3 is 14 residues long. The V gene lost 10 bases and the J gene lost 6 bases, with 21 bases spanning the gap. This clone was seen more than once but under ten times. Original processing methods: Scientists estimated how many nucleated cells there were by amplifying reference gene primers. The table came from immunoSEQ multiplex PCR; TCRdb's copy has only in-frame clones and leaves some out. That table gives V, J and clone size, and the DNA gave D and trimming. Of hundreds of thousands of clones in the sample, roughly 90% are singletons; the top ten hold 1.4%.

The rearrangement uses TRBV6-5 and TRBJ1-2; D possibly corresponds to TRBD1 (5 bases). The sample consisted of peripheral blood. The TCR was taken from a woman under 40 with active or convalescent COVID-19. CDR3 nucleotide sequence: TGTGCCACGATCCCCGGGCAGGGAAGGAATGGCTACACCTTC. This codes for CATIPGQGRNGYTF.